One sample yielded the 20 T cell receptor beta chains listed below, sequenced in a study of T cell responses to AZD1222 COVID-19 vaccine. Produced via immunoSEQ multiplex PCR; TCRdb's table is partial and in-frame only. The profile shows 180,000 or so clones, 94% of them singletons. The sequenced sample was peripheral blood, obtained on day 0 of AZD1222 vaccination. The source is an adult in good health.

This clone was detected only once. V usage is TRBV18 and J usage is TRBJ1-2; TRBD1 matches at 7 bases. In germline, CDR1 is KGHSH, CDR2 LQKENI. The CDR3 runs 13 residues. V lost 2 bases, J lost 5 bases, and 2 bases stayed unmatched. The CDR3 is CASSPGTAYGYTF. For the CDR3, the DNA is TGTGCCAGCTCACCAGGGACAGCTTATGGCTACACCTTC.

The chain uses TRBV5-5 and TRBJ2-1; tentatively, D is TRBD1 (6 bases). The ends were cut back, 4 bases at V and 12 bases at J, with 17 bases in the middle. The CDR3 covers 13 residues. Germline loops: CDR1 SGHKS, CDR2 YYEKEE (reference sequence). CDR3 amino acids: CASSRLGALGQFF. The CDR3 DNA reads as TGTGCCAGCAGCCGTCTGGGGGCTTTAGGGCAGTTCTTC.

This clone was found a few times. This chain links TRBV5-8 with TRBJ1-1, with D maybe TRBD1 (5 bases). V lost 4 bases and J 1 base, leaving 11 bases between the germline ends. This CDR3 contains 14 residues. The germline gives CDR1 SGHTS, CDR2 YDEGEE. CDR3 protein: CASSPGPSNTEAFF. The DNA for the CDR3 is TGTGCCAGCAGCCCGGGGCCATCGAACACTGAAGCTTTCTTT. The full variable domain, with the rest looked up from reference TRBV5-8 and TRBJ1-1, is EAGVTQSPTHLIKTRGQQATLRCSPISGHTSVYWYQQALGLGLQFLLWYDEGEERNRGNFPPRFSGRQFPNYSSELNVNALELEDSALYLCASSPGPSNTEAFFGQGTRLTVV.

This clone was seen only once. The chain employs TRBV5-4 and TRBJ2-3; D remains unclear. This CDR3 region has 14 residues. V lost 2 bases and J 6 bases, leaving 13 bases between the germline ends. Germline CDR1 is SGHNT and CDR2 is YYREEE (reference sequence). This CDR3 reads CASSFRRLGDTQYF. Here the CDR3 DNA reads TGTGCCAGCAGCTTTAGGAGACTGGGGGATACGCAGTATTTT.

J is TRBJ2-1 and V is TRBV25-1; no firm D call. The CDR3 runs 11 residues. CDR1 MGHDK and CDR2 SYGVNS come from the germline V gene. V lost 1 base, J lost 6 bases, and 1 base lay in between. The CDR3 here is CASSEFNEQFF. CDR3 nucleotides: TGTGCCAGCAGTGAATTCAATGAGCAGTTCTTC.

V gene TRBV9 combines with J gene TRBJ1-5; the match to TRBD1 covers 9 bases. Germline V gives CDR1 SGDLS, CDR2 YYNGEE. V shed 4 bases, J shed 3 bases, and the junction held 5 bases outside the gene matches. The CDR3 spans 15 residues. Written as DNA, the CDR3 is TGTGCCAGCAGCCCGGACAGGGGAGACAATCAGCCCCAGCATTTT. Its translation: CASSPDRGDNQPQHF.

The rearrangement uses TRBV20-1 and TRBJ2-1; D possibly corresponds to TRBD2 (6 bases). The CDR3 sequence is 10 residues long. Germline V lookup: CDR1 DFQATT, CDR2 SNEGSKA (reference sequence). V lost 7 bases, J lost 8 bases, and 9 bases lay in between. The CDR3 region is CSGRGDEQFF. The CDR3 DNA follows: TGCAGTGGCCGCGGGGATGAGCAGTTCTTC.

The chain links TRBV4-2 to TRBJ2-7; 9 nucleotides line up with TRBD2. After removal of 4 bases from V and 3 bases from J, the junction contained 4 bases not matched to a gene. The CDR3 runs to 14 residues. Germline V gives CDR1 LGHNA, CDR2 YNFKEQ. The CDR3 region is CASSPRTSDYEQYF. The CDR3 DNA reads TGTGCCAGCAGCCCCCGGACTAGCGACTACGAGCAGTACTTC.

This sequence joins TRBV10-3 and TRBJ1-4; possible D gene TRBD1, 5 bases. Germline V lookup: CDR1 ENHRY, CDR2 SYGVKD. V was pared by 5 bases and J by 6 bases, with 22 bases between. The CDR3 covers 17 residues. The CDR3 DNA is TGTGCCATCAGTACAAGGGGCTCGGGGTCCGGGGATGAAAAACTGTTTTTT. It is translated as CAISTRGSGSGDEKLFF.

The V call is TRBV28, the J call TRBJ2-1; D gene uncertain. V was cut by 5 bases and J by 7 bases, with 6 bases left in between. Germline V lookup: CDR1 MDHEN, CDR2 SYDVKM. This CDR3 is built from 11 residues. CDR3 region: CASSRLNEQFF. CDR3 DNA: TGTGCCAGCAGTCGCCTTAATGAGCAGTTCTTC.

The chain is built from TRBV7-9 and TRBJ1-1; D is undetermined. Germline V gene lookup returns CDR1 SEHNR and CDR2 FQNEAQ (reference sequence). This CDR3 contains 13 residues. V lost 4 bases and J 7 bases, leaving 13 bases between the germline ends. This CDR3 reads CASSYGPPIEAFF. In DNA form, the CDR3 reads TGTGCCAGCAGCTATGGACCACCAATTGAAGCTTTCTTT. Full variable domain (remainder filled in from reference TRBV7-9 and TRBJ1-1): DTGVSQNPRHKITKRGQNVTFRCDPISEHNRLYWYRQTLGQGPEFLTYFQNEAQLEKSRLLSDRFSAERPKGSFSTLEIQRTEQGDSAMYLCASSYGPPIEAFFGQGTRLTVV.

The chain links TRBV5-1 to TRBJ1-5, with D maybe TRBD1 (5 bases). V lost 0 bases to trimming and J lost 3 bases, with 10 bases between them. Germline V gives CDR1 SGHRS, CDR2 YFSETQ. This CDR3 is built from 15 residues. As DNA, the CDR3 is TGCGCCAGCAGCTTGGGGTCGGGGACCAATCAGCCCCAGCATTTT. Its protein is CASSLGSGTNQPQHF. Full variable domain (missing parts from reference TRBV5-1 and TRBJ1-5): KAGVTQTPRYLIKTRGQQVTLSCSPISGHRSVSWYQQTPGQGLQFLFEYFSETQRNKGNFPGRFSGRQFSNSRSEMNVSTLELGDSALYLCASSLGSGTNQPQHFGDGTRLSIL.

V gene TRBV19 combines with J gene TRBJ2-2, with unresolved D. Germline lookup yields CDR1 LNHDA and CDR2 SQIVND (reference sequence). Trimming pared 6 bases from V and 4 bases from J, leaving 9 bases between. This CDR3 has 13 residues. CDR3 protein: CASRAGGTGELFF. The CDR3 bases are TGTGCCAGTAGGGCAGGCGGCACCGGGGAGCTGTTTTTT. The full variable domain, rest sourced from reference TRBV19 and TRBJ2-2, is DGGITQSPKYLFRKEGQNVTLSCEQNLNHDAMYWYRQDPGQGLRLIYYSQIVNDFQKGDIAEGYSVSREKKESFPLTVTSAQKNPTAFYLCASRAGGTGELFFGEGSRLTVL.

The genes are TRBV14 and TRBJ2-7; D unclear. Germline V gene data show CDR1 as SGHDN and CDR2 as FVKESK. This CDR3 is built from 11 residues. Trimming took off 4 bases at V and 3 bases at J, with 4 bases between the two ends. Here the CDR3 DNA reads TGTGCCAGCAGCCGATACTACGAGCAGTACTTC. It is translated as CASSRYYEQYF.

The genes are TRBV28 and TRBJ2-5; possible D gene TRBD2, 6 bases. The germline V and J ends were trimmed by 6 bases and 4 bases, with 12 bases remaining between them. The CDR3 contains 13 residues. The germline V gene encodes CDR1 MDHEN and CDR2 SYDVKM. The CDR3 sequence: CASSQGTLETQYF. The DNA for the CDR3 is TGTGCCAGCAGCCAAGGGACTTTAGAGACCCAGTACTTC.

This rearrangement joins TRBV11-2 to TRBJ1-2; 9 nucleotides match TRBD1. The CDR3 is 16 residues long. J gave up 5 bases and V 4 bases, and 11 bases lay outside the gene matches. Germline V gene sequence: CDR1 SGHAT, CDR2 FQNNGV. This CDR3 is CASSSNMDRGSYGYTF. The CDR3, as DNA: TGTGCCAGCAGCTCAAACATGGACAGGGGCTCTTATGGCTACACCTTC. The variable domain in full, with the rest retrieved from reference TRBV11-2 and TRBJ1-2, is EAGVAQSPRYKIIEKRQSVAFWCNPISGHATLYWYQQILGQGPKLLIQFQNNGVVDDSQLPKDRFSAERLKGVDSTLKIQPAKLEDSAVYLCASSSNMDRGSYGYTFGSGTRLTVV.

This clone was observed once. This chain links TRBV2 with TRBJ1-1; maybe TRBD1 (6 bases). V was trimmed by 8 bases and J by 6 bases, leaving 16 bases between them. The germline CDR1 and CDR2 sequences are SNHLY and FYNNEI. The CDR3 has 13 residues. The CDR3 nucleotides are TGTGCCAGCGGGGGCCGGGGGGGTGCTGAAGCTTTCTTT. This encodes CASGGRGGAEAFF.

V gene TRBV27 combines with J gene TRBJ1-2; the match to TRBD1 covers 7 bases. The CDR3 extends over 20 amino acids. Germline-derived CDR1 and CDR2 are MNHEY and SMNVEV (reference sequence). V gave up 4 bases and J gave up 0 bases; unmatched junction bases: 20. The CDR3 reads CASSSPSTTGPKSPNYGYTF. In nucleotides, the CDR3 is TGTGCCAGCAGTTCCCCTTCCACGACAGGGCCAAAGTCCCCTAACTATGGCTACACCTTC.

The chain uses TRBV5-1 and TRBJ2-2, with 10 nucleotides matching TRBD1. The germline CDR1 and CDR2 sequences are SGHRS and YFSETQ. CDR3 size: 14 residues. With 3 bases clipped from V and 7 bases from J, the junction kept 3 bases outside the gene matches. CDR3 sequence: CASSSTGGGGELFF. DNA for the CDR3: TGCGCCAGCAGCTCGACAGGGGGCGGCGGGGAGCTGTTTTTT.

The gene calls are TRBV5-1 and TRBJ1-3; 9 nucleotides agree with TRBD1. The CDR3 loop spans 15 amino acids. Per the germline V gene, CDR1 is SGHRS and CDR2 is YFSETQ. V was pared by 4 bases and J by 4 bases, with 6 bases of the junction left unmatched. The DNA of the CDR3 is TGCGCCAGCAGCCTAAGGACAGGGGAAGGAAACACCATATATTTT. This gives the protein CASSLRTGEGNTIYF.